This TCR beta chain stems from a study of cytomegalovirus exposure and HLA in healthy donors. With 60 Vbeta and 13 Jbeta primers, the PCR was carried out. Assay used: immunoSEQ multiplex PCR; TCRdb lists only in-frame clones, some missing. Among 120,000 or so clones listed, 74% were seen once. CDR1 SGHAT and CDR2 FQDESV come from the germline V gene (reference sequence). The CDR3 contains 11 residues. The germline V and J ends were trimmed by 5 bases and 9 bases, with 8 bases remaining between them. The specimen was PBMCs. The sequence was obtained from a man between 35 and 55 years old in good health and CMV-seropositive. This chain joins TRBV11-1 and TRBJ2-1; D unclear. The CDR3 region has the DNA TGTGCCAGCAGCCGGCTAGGTGAGCAGTTCTTC. Its translation is CASSRLGEQFF.